This T cell receptor beta chain appears in the sequencing data of a study of cytomegalovirus exposure and HLA in healthy donors. General study findings and limits: There were several of the most significant clusters that appeared linked to common viral pathogens in a later analysis.

This CDR3 is built from 14 residues. V was trimmed by 5 bases and J by 0 bases, leaving 8 bases between them. Germline assignment: CDR1 MNHEY and CDR2 SVGAGI. With respect to this clone: The antigen is undetermined.

This PCR relied on a set of 60 Vbeta primers and 13 Jbeta primers. TCRdb's table, derived via immunoSEQ multiplex PCR, lists solely in-frame clones and lacks some. The sample shows fewer than 200,000 clones, roughly four fifths of them seen only once. Sampled while nominally healthy, donors likely had unrecorded immune exposures. This receptor was taken from a man aged 45-65 years in good health and CMV-seropositive. This chain links TRBV6-5 with TRBJ2-1, with D maybe TRBD2 (6 bases). Sequencing was performed on PBMCs. The CDR3 loop is CASSPGDSYNEQFF. DNA of the CDR3: TGTGCCAGCAGTCCGGGGGACTCCTACAATGAGCAGTTCTTC.